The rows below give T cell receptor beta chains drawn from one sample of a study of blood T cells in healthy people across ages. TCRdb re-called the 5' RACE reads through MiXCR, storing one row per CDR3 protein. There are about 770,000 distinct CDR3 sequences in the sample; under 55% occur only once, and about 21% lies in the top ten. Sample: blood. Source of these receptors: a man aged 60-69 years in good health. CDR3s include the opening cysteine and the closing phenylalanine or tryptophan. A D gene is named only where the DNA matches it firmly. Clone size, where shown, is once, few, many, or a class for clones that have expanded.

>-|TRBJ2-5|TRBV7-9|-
TGTGCCAGCAGCTTAAACAGGGAGGAGACCCAGTACTTC
CASSLNREETQYF
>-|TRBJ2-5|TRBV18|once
TGTGCCAGCTCGGGCACCAACTTTGAAGAGACCCAGTACTTC
CASSGTNFEETQYF
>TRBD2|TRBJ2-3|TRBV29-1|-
TGCAGCCTCCGGGGGGTCGATACGCAGTATTTT
CSLRGVDTQYF
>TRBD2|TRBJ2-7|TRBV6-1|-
TGTGCCAGCAGCCCCCTTAGCGGGAGACCCAACAATGAGCAGTACTTC
CASSPLSGRPNNEQYF
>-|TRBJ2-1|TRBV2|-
TGTGCCAGCAGTGAAGCGAGCAGGCCCTCCTACAATGAGCAGTTCTTC
CASSEASRPSYNEQFF
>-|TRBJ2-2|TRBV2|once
TGTGCCAGCAGCGACAATCCGCCCCGGGAGCTGTTTTTT
CASSDNPPRELFF
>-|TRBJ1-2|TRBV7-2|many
TGTGCCAGCAGCCGCGGGCAAAACTATGGCTACACCTTC
CASSRGQNYGYTF
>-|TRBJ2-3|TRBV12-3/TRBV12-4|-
TGTGCCAGCAGGATGGGGGGGGCCACAGATACGCAGTATTTT
CASRMGGATDTQYF
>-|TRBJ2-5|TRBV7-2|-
TGTGCCAGCAGCTTAGGGTGGGTGGCGGGGTATCAAGAGACCCAGTACTTC
CASSLGWVAGYQETQYF
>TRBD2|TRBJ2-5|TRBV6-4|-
TGTGCCAGCAGTGACTCGAAAATTTGGCTAGCGGATGTCCAAGAGACCCAGTACTTC
CASSDSKIWLADVQETQYF
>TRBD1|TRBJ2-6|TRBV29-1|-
TGCAGCGTTGAAGCGACAGGGGACGCCGGGGCCAACGTCCTGACTTTC
CSVEATGDAGANVLTF
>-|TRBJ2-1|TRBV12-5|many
TGTGCTAGTGGCAAAGGCGGCTCTATAAATGAGCAGTTCTTC
CASGKGGSINEQFF
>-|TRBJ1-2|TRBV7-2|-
TGTGCCAGCAGCTTTTCGGGGGTATCCGTTGGCTACACCTTC
CASSFSGVSVGYTF
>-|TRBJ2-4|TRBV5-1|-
TGCGCCAGCAGTCCTCGGAAAGGGACTGTCAGCGACATTCAGTACTTC
CASSPRKGTVSDIQYF
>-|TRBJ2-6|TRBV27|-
TGTGCCAGCAGCCAGTTTAGTGTTTACGCCGGGGCCAACGTCCTGACTTTC
CASSQFSVYAGANVLTF
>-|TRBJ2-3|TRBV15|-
TGTGCCACCAGCAGGGGGGCAGCCTACACAGATACGCAGTATTTT
CATSRGAAYTDTQYF
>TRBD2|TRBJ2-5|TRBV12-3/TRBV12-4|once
TGTGCCAGCAGCTCAACGACTCGGGAGGGGGGGGAGACCCAGTACTTC
CASSSTTREGGETQYF
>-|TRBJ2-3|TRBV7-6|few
TGTGCCAGCAGCCCCCAACTAGGCACAGATACGCAGTATTTT
CASSPQLGTDTQYF
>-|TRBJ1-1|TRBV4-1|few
TGCGCCAGCAGCCGAGACGGGGAGACTGAAGCTTTCTTT
CASSRDGETEAFF
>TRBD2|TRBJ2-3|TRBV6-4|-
TGTGCCAGCAGCCTGGCGGGGGGGACCGAAGATACGCAGTATTTT
CASSLAGGTEDTQYF
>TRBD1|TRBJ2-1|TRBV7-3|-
TGTGCCAGCAGGAGGGGGCGGAGCAATGAGCAGTTCTTC
CASRRGRSNEQFF
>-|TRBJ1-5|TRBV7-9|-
TGTGCCAGCAGCCCGGGACCGCTTAGCAATCAGCCCCAGCATTTT
CASSPGPLSNQPQHF
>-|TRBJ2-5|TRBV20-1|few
TGCAGTGCTAGGGCACAGGGCGTCCAAGAGACCCAGTACTTC
CSARAQGVQETQYF
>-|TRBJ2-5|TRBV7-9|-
TGTGCCAGCAGCATAAGGACCAGGGAAAATGCGCAGTACTTC
CASSIRTRENAQYF
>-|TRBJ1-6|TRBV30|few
TGTGCCTGGAGTGGGACTGCTTCACCCCTCCACTTT
CAWSGTASPLHF
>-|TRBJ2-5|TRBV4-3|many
TGCGCCAGCAGCCACCGGGCCGGAGAGACCCAGTACTTC
CASSHRAGETQYF
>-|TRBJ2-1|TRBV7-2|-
TGTGCCAGCAGCGCCGGGTCGGGGGTAGAACACAATGAGCAGTTCTTC
CASSAGSGVEHNEQFF
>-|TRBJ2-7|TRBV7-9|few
TGTGCCAGCACCCAATCGATGTCGGCAGCCGAGCAGTACTTC
CASTQSMSAAEQYF
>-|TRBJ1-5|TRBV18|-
TGTGCCAGCGGGGACGGGGGCTCGGTCAATCAGCCCCAGCATTTT
CASGDGGSVNQPQHF